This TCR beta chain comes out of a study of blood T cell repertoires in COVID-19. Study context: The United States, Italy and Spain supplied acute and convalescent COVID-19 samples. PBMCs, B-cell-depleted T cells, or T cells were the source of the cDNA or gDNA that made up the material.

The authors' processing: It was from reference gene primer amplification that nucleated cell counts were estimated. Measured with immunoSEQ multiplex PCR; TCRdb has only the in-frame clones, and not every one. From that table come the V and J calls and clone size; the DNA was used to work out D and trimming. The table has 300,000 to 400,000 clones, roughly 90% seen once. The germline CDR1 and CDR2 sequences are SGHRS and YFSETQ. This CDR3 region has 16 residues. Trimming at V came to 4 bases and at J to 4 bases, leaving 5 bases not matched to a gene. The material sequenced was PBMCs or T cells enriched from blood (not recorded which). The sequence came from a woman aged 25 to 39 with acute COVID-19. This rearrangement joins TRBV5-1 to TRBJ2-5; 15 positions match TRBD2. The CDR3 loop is CASSTGLAGGGETQYF. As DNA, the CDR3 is TGCGCCAGCAGCACGGGACTAGCGGGGGGCGGAGAGACCCAGTACTTC.